These 14 T cell receptor beta chains originate from one sample sequenced in a study of CD8 T cells in Susac syndrome. The RNA, about 0.45 to 1 ug, was put through reverse transcription using random hexamers. TCRdb recomputed calls from the immunoSEQ multiplex PCR reads with MiXCR, one row per CDR3 protein. Among about 140,000 distinct CDR3 sequences listed, 95% were seen once. The material sequenced was CD4+ T cells from PBMCs. These receptor sequences come from a human donor with Susac syndrome.

The V call is TRBV29-1, the J call TRBJ2-7; D gene uncertain. Between the trimmed V and J ends, which lost 7 bases and 6 bases, there was a span of 16 bases. CDR3 length: 12 amino acids. From germline, CDR1 is SQVTM and CDR2 ANQGSEA. Here the CDR3 reads CSATVGLREQYF. CDR3 sequence (DNA): TGCAGCGCTACGGTAGGGTTACGCGAGCAGTACTTC.

This chain links TRBV19 with TRBJ2-1; D gene ambiguous. Germline assignment: CDR1 LNHDA and CDR2 SQIVND (reference sequence). CDR3 length: 14 residues. Trimming removed 0 bases from V and 4 bases from J, with 7 bases in between. The CDR3 is CASSIESVYNEQFF. CDR3 coding DNA: TGTGCCAGTAGTATAGAGTCGGTATACAATGAGCAGTTCTTC.

The chain combines TRBV7-9 with TRBJ1-5, with D tentatively TRBD1 (5 bases). The CDR3 consists of 15 residues. V was trimmed by 5 bases and J by 0 bases, leaving 11 bases between them. In germline, CDR1 is SEHNR, CDR2 FQNEAQ (reference sequence). The CDR3 here is CASSPGTASNQPQHF. The CDR3 DNA follows: TGTGCCAGCAGCCCCGGGACGGCTAGCAATCAGCCCCAGCATTTT.

The rearrangement joins TRBV10-3 to TRBJ1-5; TRBD1 is a possible D gene (6 bases). The CDR3 loop spans 14 amino acids. Germline CDR1 ENHRY, CDR2 SYGVKD. Trimming left V 0 bases short and J 6 bases short, with 9 bases between. CDR3 loop: CAISESEGGQPQHF. DNA of the CDR3: TGTGCCATCAGTGAGTCGGAGGGGGGTCAGCCCCAGCATTTT.

The J gene is TRBJ2-1, the V gene TRBV7-2; 8 positions match TRBD2. Looked up from germline, CDR1 is SGHTA and CDR2 is FQGNSA. With 4 bases clipped from V and 3 bases from J, the junction kept 8 bases outside the gene matches. CDR3 length: 16 residues. The CDR3 DNA reads TGTGCCAGCAGCTCCCCCGCGGGGGGCAACTACAATGAGCAGTTCTTC. Its protein is CASSSPAGGNYNEQFF. Together with reference TRBV7-2 and TRBJ2-1, the CDR3 gives the full variable domain: GAGVSQSPSNKVTEKGKDVELRCDPISGHTALYWYRQSLGQGLEFLIYFQGNSAPDKSGLPSDRFSAERTGGSVSTLTIQRTQQEDSAVYLCASSSPAGGNYNEQFFGPGTRLTVL.

CDR3 nucleotides: TGTGCCAGCAGTTTGACCAGCGGGGGGGCCTTTAGAAATGAGCAGTTCTTC. Its translation is CASSLTSGGAFRNEQFF. The rearrangement uses TRBV28 and TRBJ2-1; 10 positions match TRBD2. The CDR3 runs to 17 residues. Germline V lookup: CDR1 MDHEN, CDR2 SYDVKM. Unmatched junction bases numbered 12, after V lost 3 bases and J lost 7 bases.

V gene TRBV28 combines with J gene TRBJ2-4; TRBD2 might be the D (5 bases). V gave up 7 bases and J gave up 0 bases, with 19 bases separating them. The germline V gene has CDR1 MDHEN and CDR2 SYDVKM. The CDR3 is 17 amino acids. The DNA for the CDR3 is TGTGCCAGCACCCCCGGGCTGGGAGCCTTAGCCAAAAACATTCAGTACTTC. Amino acids: CASTPGLGALAKNIQYF. The full variable domain, completed using reference TRBV28 and TRBJ2-4, is DVKVTQSSRYLVKRTGEKVFLECVQDMDHENMFWYRQDPGLGLRLIYFSYDVKMKEKGDIPEGYSVSREKKERFSLILESASTNQTSMYLCASTPGLGALAKNIQYFGAGTRLSVL.

This clonotype was picked up one time. This chain links TRBV12-5 with TRBJ2-6; TRBD1 matches at 11 bases. CDR3 size: 20 residues. CDR1 LGHNT and CDR2 FRNRAP come from the germline V gene. With V trimmed by 6 bases and J by 2 bases, 15 bases remained unmatched. The CDR3 coding sequence is TGTGCTAGTGGCCGGACAGGGGGCGCGTTGGTGTCCACTGGGGCCAACGTCCTGACTTTC. This translates into CASGRTGGALVSTGANVLTF.

The gene calls are TRBV30 and TRBJ2-3, with D unresolved. Per germline, CDR1 GTSNPN and CDR2 SVGIG (reference sequence). The length of the CDR3 is 12 residues. Trimming took 2 bases from V and 1 from J, leaving 4 bases between them. CDR3 in amino acids: CAWSLGTDTQYF. The CDR3 DNA is TGTGCCTGGAGTTTAGGCACAGATACGCAGTATTTT.

This clonotype was picked up one time. The gene calls are TRBV20-1 and TRBJ2-1; tentative D call: TRBD2 (6 bases). Germline V gives CDR1 DFQATT, CDR2 SNEGSKA (reference sequence). The CDR3 has 14 residues. The ends were cut back, 4 bases at V and 4 bases at J, with 14 bases in the middle. CDR3 protein: CSATLGGLYNEQFF. For the CDR3, the DNA is TGCAGTGCTACCCTCGGAGGGCTATACAATGAGCAGTTCTTC.

As DNA, the CDR3 is TGTGCCACCAGCCGCAACCGGGACAGGGGGACCGGGGAGCTGTTTTTT. Amino acids: CATSRNRDRGTGELFF. The chain links TRBV15 to TRBJ2-2; 11 positions agree with TRBD1. The CDR3 is 16 amino acids. Germline trimming cut 5 bases from V and 5 bases from J; bases unmatched to any gene: 7. Germline-derived CDR1 and CDR2 are LNHNV and YYDKDF (reference sequence).

The chain couples TRBV7-9 to TRBJ2-3; TRBD2 aligns across 10 bases. V dropped 5 bases and J dropped 2; count of bases not matched to a gene: 4. CDR3 size: 15 residues. Germline CDR1 is SEHNR and CDR2 is FQNEAQ (reference sequence). The chain's CDR3 is CASSRTSGFTDTQYF. CDR3 bases: TGTGCCAGCAGCCGGACTAGCGGATTCACAGATACGCAGTATTTT. The full variable domain, with the rest looked up from reference TRBV7-9 and TRBJ2-3, is DTGVSQNPRHKITKRGQNVTFRCDPISEHNRLYWYRQTLGQGPEFLTYFQNEAQLEKSRLLSDRFSAERPKGSFSTLEIQRTEQGDSAMYLCASSRTSGFTDTQYFGPGTRLTVL.

The chain joins TRBV15 to TRBJ2-3; D ambiguous. CDR1 and CDR2 from the germline V gene are LNHNV and YYDKDF (reference sequence). V lost 0 bases, J lost 1 base, and 8 bases lay in between. The CDR3 is made up of 15 amino acids. CDR3: CATSRDRMGTDTQYF. In DNA form, the CDR3 reads TGTGCCACCAGCAGAGATCGCATGGGCACAGATACGCAGTATTTT.

This chain uses TRBV5-1 with TRBJ1-4; tentative D call: TRBD1 (5 bases). The CDR3 covers 14 residues. V shed 1 base and J shed 1 base, with 5 bases lying between them. In germline, CDR1 is SGHRS, CDR2 YFSETQ. The chain's CDR3 is CASSLTGTNEKLFF. The CDR3 DNA reads as TGCGCCAGCAGCTTGACAGGAACTAATGAAAAACTGTTTTTT.